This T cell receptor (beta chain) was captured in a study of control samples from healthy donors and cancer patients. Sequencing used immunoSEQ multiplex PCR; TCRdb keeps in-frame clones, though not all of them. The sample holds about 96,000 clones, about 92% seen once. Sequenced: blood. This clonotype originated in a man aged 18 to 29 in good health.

Here the CDR3 DNA reads TGTGCCAGTAGTATTCTTGATGGAGGAAACACCATATATTTT. This sequence encodes CASSILDGGNTIYF. The genes are TRBV19 and TRBJ1-3; D not resolved. This CDR3 contains 14 residues. The germline CDR1 and CDR2 sequences are LNHDA and SQIVND (reference sequence). V was clipped by 3 bases and J by 4 bases, with 10 bases between them. The full variable domain, its missing parts supplied by reference TRBV19 and TRBJ1-3, is DGGITQSPKYLFRKEGQNVTLSCEQNLNHDAMYWYRQDPGQGLRLIYYSQIVNDFQKGDIAEGYSVSREKKESFPLTVTSAQKNPTAFYLCASSILDGGNTIYFGEGSWLTVV.